These 20 T cell receptor beta chains originate from one sample sequenced in a study of T-cell memory formation after mild COVID-19. TCRdb redid the calling of the 5' RACE reads with MiXCR, one entry per CDR3 protein. The top ten clones hold 12% of a sample with roughly 600,000 distinct CDR3 sequences, roughly 18% of them seen once. Sequencing input: PBMCs or a T cell subset sorted from them (not recorded which). Every receptor here comes from an adult woman who had mild COVID-19 (a few samples of this study predate the infection). Cell type and time point are not known.

The chain links TRBV7-8 to TRBJ1-6, with a possible D match to TRBD1 (5 bases). This CDR3 region has 15 residues. Looked up from germline, CDR1 is SGHVS and CDR2 is FQNEAQ. Trimming left V 2 bases short and J 4 bases short, with 9 bases between. The DNA for the CDR3 is TGTGCCAGCAGCTTACCAGGGCGGTATAATTCACCCCTCCACTTT. This sequence encodes CASSLPGRYNSPLHF.

The chain links TRBV10-3 to TRBJ2-7; 10 bases match TRBD1. J lost 3 bases, V lost 4 bases, and 6 bases had no gene match. Germline V gene lookup returns CDR1 ENHRY and CDR2 SYGVKD. The CDR3 sequence is 15 residues long. In nucleotides, the CDR3 is TGTGCCATCAGTGGCAGGACAGGGGGGAACTACGAGCAGTACTTC. Its protein product is CAISGRTGGNYEQYF.

The rearrangement links TRBV27 to TRBJ2-2, with a tentative D call TRBD2 (5 bases). V lost 0 bases, J lost 8 bases, and 13 bases lay in between. CDR1 MNHEY and CDR2 SMNVEV come from the germline V gene (reference sequence). The CDR3 loop spans 15 amino acids. CDR3: CASSLSAAVRGELFF. The CDR3 nucleotides are TGTGCCAGCAGTTTATCTGCAGCGGTCCGAGGGGAGCTGTTTTTT.

This clonotype was counted only a few times. The rearrangement uses TRBV11-2 and TRBJ2-3; 12 bases are shared with TRBD2. The germline CDR1 and CDR2 sequences are SGHAT and FQNNGV. The V gene end was trimmed by 0 bases and the J gene end by 6 bases; junction bases not matched to a gene: 10. The CDR3 is made up of 18 amino acids. CDR3 bases: TGTGCCAGCAGCTTAGACGACCTAGCGGGAGGGCCAGTGGATACGCAGTATTTT. Its translation is CASSLDDLAGGPVDTQYF.

This clonotype showed up just a few times. The chain is built from TRBV20-1 and TRBJ2-7; D gene uncertain. Trimming took off 6 bases at V and 7 bases at J, with 16 bases between the two ends. From germline, CDR1 is DFQATT and CDR2 SNEGSKA (reference sequence). This CDR3 contains 12 residues. Here the CDR3 reads CSASDDRVEQYF. In DNA, the CDR3 is TGCAGTGCGTCGGATGACCGCGTTGAGCAGTACTTC.

The genes are TRBV6-5 and TRBJ1-5, with D possibly TRBD1 on 6 matching bases. CDR1 and CDR2 from the germline V gene are MNHEY and SVGAGI. Between the trimmed V and J ends, which lost 0 bases and 2 bases, there was a span of 11 bases. The CDR3 has 16 residues. The DNA of the CDR3 is TGTGCCAGCAGTTACTCGATGGCAGGGGGCAATCAGCCCCAGCATTTT. This translates into CASSYSMAGGNQPQHF.

In its sample, this clonotype was seen a few times. The chain has TRBV4-2 and TRBJ1-5, with D hard to call. The CDR3 sequence is 14 residues long. Germline values: CDR1 LGHNA, CDR2 YNFKEQ. V lost 4 bases, J lost 7 bases, and 14 bases lay in between. CDR3 region: CASSPRSGGQPQHF. The CDR3 region has the DNA TGTGCCAGCAGCCCCCGTTCTGGCGGCCAGCCCCAGCATTTT.

This clonotype showed up just a few times. The rearrangement uses TRBV27 and TRBJ2-1; D possibly corresponds to TRBD2 (6 bases). V lost 5 bases and J lost 2, with 10 bases in between. The germline gives CDR1 MNHEY, CDR2 SMNVEV (reference sequence). The CDR3 contains 14 residues. As DNA, the CDR3 is TGTGCCAGCAGTGGTAGCGGAACCTACAATGAGCAGTTCTTC. It encodes CASSGSGTYNEQFF.

To note about this clonotype: Lacking the conserved final phenylalanine or tryptophan, this CDR3 likely reflects a read error. The chain links TRBV15 to TRBJ2-5, with 7 bases fitting TRBD1. In germline, CDR1 is LNHNV, CDR2 YYDKDF (reference sequence). Trimming took 0 bases from V and 5 from J; bases not matched to a gene: 9. The CDR3 is 16 amino acids. Here the CDR3 DNA reads TGTGCCACCAGCAGAGACCCGGCGACAGGGCACGAGACCCAGTACTTA. It is translated as CATSRDPATGHETQYL.

This chain links TRBV3-1 with TRBJ1-2, with D possibly matching TRBD1 (5 bases). Deletions cut 1 base from V and 4 bases from J, with 10 bases between. This CDR3 has 14 residues. The germline gives CDR1 LGHDT, CDR2 YNNKEL (reference sequence). The CDR3 DNA follows: TGTGCCAGCAGCCAAGCTGGGACGCGCTATGGCTACACCTTC. Translation gives CASSQAGTRYGYTF.

This clonotype was counted a few times. V usage is TRBV29-1 and J usage is TRBJ2-1; 9 bases agree with TRBD2. Germline V gene sequence: CDR1 SQVTM, CDR2 ANQGSEA. The CDR3 runs to 13 residues. After removal of 6 bases from V and 5 bases from J, the junction contained 5 bases not matched to a gene. The CDR3 spells CSVRTSAHNEQFF. The CDR3 DNA reads TGCAGCGTCCGGACTAGCGCCCACAATGAGCAGTTCTTC.

The chain has TRBV12-3 or TRBV12-4 and TRBJ1-2, with 7 bases lining up with TRBD1. V lost 6 bases, J lost 7 bases, and 20 bases stayed unmatched. The CDR3 totals 17 residues. The chain's CDR3 is CASRYADRNLRNGGYTF. The CDR3 region has the DNA TGTGCCAGCAGGTATGCGGACAGGAACCTCAGGAATGGTGGCTACACCTTC.

The rearrangement uses TRBV4-2 and TRBJ2-1; 9 bases agree with TRBD1. The germline gives CDR1 LGHNA, CDR2 YNFKEQ. CDR3 length: 15 amino acids. V was pared by 1 base and J by 4 bases, with 2 bases of the junction left unmatched. The chain's CDR3 is CASSQVGQGYNEQFF. CDR3 DNA: TGTGCCAGCAGCCAAGTGGGACAGGGATACAATGAGCAGTTCTTC.

The rearrangement joins TRBV12-3 or TRBV12-4 to TRBJ2-1, with D unclear. V was cut by 7 bases and J by 6 bases, with 4 bases left in between. This CDR3 is built from 10 residues. CDR3 sequence (DNA): TGTGCCAGCACCCCCAATGAGCAGTTCTTC. This codes for CASTPNEQFF.

This clonotype occurred a few times. The chain couples TRBV6-5 to TRBJ1-1; D may be TRBD1 (6 bases). Germline V gene sequence: CDR1 MNHEY, CDR2 SVGAGI. This CDR3 has 16 residues. V lost 6 bases to trimming and J lost 7 bases, with 24 bases between them. CDR3: CASSPSDGGPRGEAFF. The DNA for the CDR3 is TGTGCCAGCAGCCCCTCGGACGGGGGGCCAAGGGGTGAAGCTTTCTTT.

The chain employs TRBV10-3 and TRBJ2-5, with D perhaps being TRBD1 or TRBD2 (6 bases each). CDR3 length equals 14 residues. CDR1 is ENHRY and CDR2 is SYGVKD in the germline V gene. The V end lost 1 base, the J end lost 4 bases, and 10 bases lay between the germline ends. CDR3 amino acids: CAISEFGGRETQYF. CDR3 nucleotide sequence: TGTGCCATCAGTGAGTTCGGGGGCCGAGAGACCCAGTACTTC.

This clonotype was picked up a small number of times. The chain is built from TRBV7-9 and TRBJ2-3; 14 bases match TRBD2. The V and J ends lost 5 bases and 2 bases, in that order; junction bases with no gene match: 6. Per germline, CDR1 SEHNR and CDR2 FQNEAQ (reference sequence). The CDR3 extends over 17 amino acids. CDR3 region: CASSPGLAGGLTDTQYF. Written as DNA, the CDR3 is TGTGCCAGCAGCCCTGGACTAGCGGGGGGCCTCACAGATACGCAGTATTTT.

V usage is TRBV9 and J usage is TRBJ2-2, with D perhaps TRBD2 (5 bases). Germline V gene data show CDR1 as SGDLS and CDR2 as YYNGEE. The CDR3 is 14 amino acids. The ends were cut back, 0 bases at V and 6 bases at J, with 9 bases in the middle. Here the CDR3 reads CASSVGGWPGELFF. In DNA, the CDR3 is TGTGCCAGCAGCGTAGGAGGGTGGCCCGGGGAGCTGTTTTTT.

The chain recombines TRBV7-3 with TRBJ1-1; D is unresolved. The CDR3 sequence is 14 residues long. The germline V and J ends were trimmed by 6 bases and 2 bases, with 13 bases remaining between them. Germline lookup yields CDR1 SGHTA and CDR2 FQGTGA. The CDR3 region is CASRHSRENTEAFF. For the CDR3, the DNA is TGTGCCAGCAGGCATAGCCGGGAAAACACTGAAGCTTTCTTT.

This clonotype was seen only a few times. The chain couples TRBV29-1 to TRBJ1-5, with TRBD1 identical over 7 bases. The CDR3 consists of 13 residues. The germline CDR1 and CDR2 sequences are SQVTM and ANQGSEA. V was clipped by 4 bases and J by 3 bases; unmatched bases: 3. The CDR3 is CSVGGTANQPQHF. In DNA form, the CDR3 reads TGCAGCGTTGGGGGGACAGCCAATCAGCCCCAGCATTTT.